Each of the 16 T cell receptor beta chains below was sequenced from the same sample in a study of blood T cell repertoires in COVID-19. The data were produced by immunoSEQ multiplex PCR, yet TCRdb's version contains in-frame clones alone and is incomplete. The sample lists about 120,000 clones, approximately 90% occurring once. Sequenced sample: peripheral blood. These receptors originate from a human donor with active COVID-19. The donor label of this sample is uncertain.

This chain joins TRBV6-6 and TRBJ2-5, with a possible D match to TRBD2 (6 bases). Germline CDR1 and CDR2: MNHNY and SVGAGI (reference sequence). The ends were cut back, 5 bases at V and 1 base at J, with 11 bases in the middle. The CDR3 loop spans 14 amino acids. In DNA form, the CDR3 reads TGTGCCAGCAGTAAATGGGACTCCCAAGAGACCCAGTACTTC. This sequence encodes CASSKWDSQETQYF.

This clone came up once. The chain joins TRBV5-6 to TRBJ1-5; no clear D. The V end lost 3 bases, the J end lost 6 bases, and 16 bases lay between the germline ends. CDR3 length equals 15 residues. CDR1 is SGHDT and CDR2 is YYEEEE in the germline V gene. The CDR3 is CASSSIDRRSQPQHF. CDR3 in DNA: TGTGCCAGCAGCTCCATAGATCGCCGTAGTCAGCCCCAGCATTTT.

This CDR3 reads CASRPKQGNNSPLHF. DNA for the CDR3: TGTGCCAGCAGACCTAAACAGGGGAATAATTCACCCCTCCACTTT. The chain uses TRBV7-2 and TRBJ1-6; TRBD1 matches 7 bases. Germline V gene data show CDR1 as SGHTA and CDR2 as FQGNSA. The CDR3 covers 15 residues. V dropped 6 bases and J dropped 5; count of bases not matched to a gene: 7.

This clone was seen just once. The chain is built from TRBV4-1 and TRBJ1-5; the match to TRBD1 covers 7 bases. The V segment lost 3 bases and the J segment 4 bases; nucleotides outside the gene matches: 15. Germline V gene lookup returns CDR1 MGHRA and CDR2 YSYEKL. The CDR3 consists of 18 residues. The CDR3 coding sequence is TGCGCCAGCAGCCAGGCCCTTTGGGGGACAGCTCCTAATCAGCCCCAGCATTTT. Translation: CASSQALWGTAPNQPQHF.

The V call is TRBV6-5, the J call TRBJ2-1, with D maybe TRBD1 (6 bases). Germline V CDR1 and CDR2: MNHEY, SVGAGI. The CDR3 spans 14 residues. The V end was cut by 6 bases, the J end by 6 bases, with 15 bases between. The CDR3 nucleotides read TGTGCCAGCAGCACAGGGTGGAGGCCCAATGAGCAGTTCTTC. Translated: CASSTGWRPNEQFF.

The rearrangement links TRBV6-1 to TRBJ2-1; D not certain. The CDR3 is made up of 14 amino acids. V was trimmed by 1 base and J by 10 bases, leaving 14 bases between them. The germline V gene has CDR1 MNHNS and CDR2 SASEGT. CDR3 nucleotides: TGTGCCAGCAGTGAAGTAGTGATACGTTGGGAGCAGTTCTTC. Protein sequence: CASSEVVIRWEQFF.

The chain joins TRBV3-1 (or the pseudogene TRBV3-2) to TRBJ2-5; D might be TRBD1 (6 bases). Trimming took 4 bases from V and 2 from J, leaving 20 bases between them. The CDR3 loop spans 17 amino acids. Germline V lookup: CDR1 LGHDT, CDR2 YNNKEL (reference sequence). CDR3 protein: CASSPRGSDRFQETQYF. In nucleotides, the CDR3 is TGTGCCAGCAGCCCGAGGGGGAGCGATCGATTTCAAGAGACCCAGTACTTC.

V is TRBV18 and J is TRBJ1-4; maybe TRBD1 (6 bases). The V and J ends lost 5 bases and 3 bases respectively, with 7 bases between them. The CDR3 length is 13 residues. Germline-derived CDR1 and CDR2 are KGHSH and LQKENI. In DNA, the CDR3 is TGTGCCAGCTCAGGACAGCCTAATGAAAAACTGTTTTTT. This encodes CASSGQPNEKLFF.

The chain is built from TRBV6-6 and TRBJ1-2, with TRBD1 identical over 7 bases. The CDR3 loop spans 14 amino acids. V shed 11 bases, J shed 0 bases, and the junction held 9 bases outside the gene matches. Germline V gene sequence: CDR1 MNHNY, CDR2 SVGAGI (reference sequence). The CDR3 nucleotides read TGTGCCTCAAAGGGGGCCAGTACTAACTATGGCTACACCTTC. Translating it yields CASKGASTNYGYTF.

This chain links TRBV19 with TRBJ2-5, with no clear D. Germline CDR1 is LNHDA and CDR2 is SQIVND (reference sequence). With 2 bases removed from V and 1 base from J, the gap between germline ends came to 11 bases. The CDR3 has 15 amino acids. The CDR3 reads CASSINSVPQETQYF. The CDR3 DNA sequence: TGTGCCAGTAGTATAAACTCCGTGCCCCAAGAGACCCAGTACTTC.

The chain combines TRBV5-4 with TRBJ2-7, with TRBD1 matching 8 bases. J was trimmed by 2 bases and V by 0 bases; bases with no gene match: 7. Germline CDR1 is SGHNT and CDR2 is YYREEE (reference sequence). CDR3 size: 16 residues. The CDR3 nucleotides read TGTGCCAGCAGCTTGGGGACAGGGATCGGCCCCTACGAGCAGTACTTC. Protein sequence: CASSLGTGIGPYEQYF.

The gene calls are TRBV7-2 and TRBJ1-6; 7 nucleotides line up with TRBD1. This CDR3 has 14 amino acids. Germline CDR1 SGHTA, CDR2 FQGNSA. V lost 7 bases to trimming and J lost 7 bases; unmatched junction nucleotides: 7. For the CDR3, the DNA is TGTGCCAGCAAATTGACAGGGACCAATTCACCCCTCCACTTT. This codes for CASKLTGTNSPLHF.

This sequence joins TRBV5-1 and TRBJ2-3; D remains unclear. CDR1 SGHRS and CDR2 YFSETQ come from the germline V gene. The CDR3 extends over 13 amino acids. Trimming removed 6 bases at V and 1 base at J, with 9 bases between. The CDR3 spells CASTLAGTDTQYF. CDR3 DNA sequence: TGCGCCAGCACTTTGGCTGGCACAGATACGCAGTATTTT.

The V gene is TRBV7-9, the J gene TRBJ1-4, with D perhaps matching TRBD1 (6 bases). This CDR3 region has 14 residues. The V and J ends lost 5 bases and 5 bases respectively, with 12 bases between them. CDR1 is SEHNR and CDR2 is FQNEAQ in the germline V gene (reference sequence). The CDR3 coding sequence is TGTGCCAGCAGCCAGACACAGGGCAATGAAAAACTGTTTTTT. Translation gives CASSQTQGNEKLFF.

The DNA of the CDR3 is TGTGCCAGCAGCTTCGAGGCCCTCTATAATTCACCCCTCCACTTT. It codes for CASSFEALYNSPLHF. The chain links TRBV5-6 to TRBJ1-6; D unresolved. The germline gives CDR1 SGHDT, CDR2 YYEEEE. This CDR3 region has 15 residues. V dropped 2 bases and J dropped 3 bases, with 9 bases sitting between them.

The chain carries TRBV7-9 and TRBJ1-2; 7 bases map to TRBD1. V trimming: 3 bases; J trimming: 4 bases; junction bases outside the gene matches: 11. The CDR3 is 16 amino acids. CDR1 is SEHNR, CDR2 FQNEAQ, per germline (reference sequence). The CDR3 here is CASSFTGQDIGYGYTF. CDR3 nucleotides: TGTGCCAGCAGCTTTACAGGACAGGACATCGGCTATGGCTACACCTTC.